This is a list of T cell receptor beta chains from one sample in a study of OX40 agonist ivuxolimab in advanced cancers. TCRdb's copy holds only in-frame clones and misses some; the assay was immunoSEQ multiplex PCR. The sample has 57,000 or so clones; roughly 84% are singletons. Material: CD4+ or CD8+ T cells sorted from blood, obtained in a trial of the OX40 agonist ivuxolimab. The source of these receptors is an adult with an advanced solid tumor such as melanoma, head and neck, liver or kidney cancer. Each CDR3 is given with its conserved first and last residue. Each record gives: J gene, V gene, CDR3 protein.

TRBJ2-2 | TRBV5-5 | CASSLESGANTGELFF
TRBJ1-5 | TRBV7-2 | CASSLQVGNQPQHF
TRBJ2-7 | TRBV10-3 | CAIRRTGVGEQYF
TRBJ2-3 | TRBV11-2 | CASSLTSGTVGDTQYF
TRBJ2-1 | TRBV18 | CASSPRGSNYNEQFF
TRBJ1-1 | TRBV5-1 | CASSLQGDTEAFF
TRBJ2-1 | TRBV5-1 | CASSLAWGQGHNEQFF
TRBJ2-5 | TRBV7-9 | CASSLGIRDRKETQYF
TRBJ1-2 | TRBV2 | CASSGQGANYGYTF
TRBJ1-2 | TRBV28 | CASGRGGFNYGYTF
TRBJ1-2 | TRBV18 | CASSPRGYTETLDYGYTF
TRBJ1-3 | TRBV15 | CATSSQQDYSGNTIYF
TRBJ2-7 | TRBV28 | CASSLGFVGTSGRYSYEQYF
TRBJ1-1 | TRBV18 | CASSPPAGGNTEAFF
TRBJ1-5 | TRBV4-1 | CASSQDPYSNQPQHF
TRBJ1-4 | TRBV29-1 | CSARQSHEKLFF
TRBJ2-7 | TRBV5-1 | CASSTDPLAGPYEQYF
TRBJ2-7 | TRBV13 | CASSLGVAQYF
TRBJ2-1 | TRBV20-1 | CSASPTREQFF
TRBJ2-7 | TRBV10-3 | CAIRALAGGTYEQYF
TRBJ2-7 | TRBV19 | CASSTAGGGYEQYF
TRBJ2-1 | TRBV5-4 | CASSPRGGHWNEQFF
TRBJ2-3 | TRBV10-3 | CAINDLGGRRDTQYF
TRBJ1-2 | TRBV6-5 | CASRPGQVGYTF
TRBJ1-4 | TRBV19 | CASSSRATNEKLFF
TRBJ2-7 | TRBV7-8 | CASSRRDTYYEQYF
TRBJ1-6 | TRBV7-2 | CASSLVVTGESPLHF
TRBJ2-7 | TRBV5-6 | CASSPPTWGYSSYEQYF
TRBJ2-7 | TRBV28 | CASGEPASSYEQYF
TRBJ2-3 | TRBV5-6 | CASSTNLLTGGDTQYF
TRBJ1-2 | TRBV7-2 | CASSVNAIGYGYTF
TRBJ2-5 | TRBV28 | CASSLGTRTSQYF
TRBJ2-2 | TRBV5-1 | CASSLRTSGTNTGELFF
TRBJ1-4 | TRBV18 | CASSPSRQGALTNEKLFF
TRBJ1-2 | TRBV2 | CASSVNRGHNYGYTF
TRBJ2-5 | TRBV4-2 | CASSQDTGRETQYF
TRBJ2-2 | TRBV4-2 | CASSQGGQGGAGELFF
TRBJ1-2 | TRBV28 | CASSRQEGGRYTF
TRBJ1-3 | TRBV19 | CASSIPSGGRNTIYF
TRBJ1-6 | TRBV19 | CASSTADRIYNSPLHF
TRBJ2-3 | TRBV10-3 | CAISGQDLRGGQDTQYF
TRBJ1-5 | TRBV7-9 | CASSQGTGYSNQPQHF
TRBJ1-5 | TRBV9 | CASSGGSSNQPQHF
TRBJ1-2 | TRBV6-5 | CATTRDSYGYTF
TRBJ1-6 | TRBV5-1 | CASSSTGGHANSPLHF
TRBJ1-2 | TRBV19 | CASSLPGTLSSYGYTF
TRBJ1-4 | TRBV4-2 | CASSQGGRGGSEKLFF
TRBJ1-6 | TRBV14 | CASSQDSGWGTNSPLHF
TRBJ1-1 | TRBV4-2 | CASSQAGQTEHAEAFF
TRBJ1-5 | TRBV19 | CASSIGDSQPQHF
TRBJ1-6 | TRBV7-9 | CASSLGGGEDNSPLHF
TRBJ2-7 | TRBV6-1 | CASSEAGPPGPYEQYF